This is a list of T cell receptor beta chains from one sample in a study of Tregs in tolerant kidney transplant recipients. The repertoire was sequenced with immunoSEQ multiplex PCR; TCRdb's copy has only in-frame clones and lacks some. The table lists just under 65,000 clones, less than 98% of them singletons, with 0.34% in the top ten. This sample comprised Tregs from blood, obtained before the transplant. Receptors originate from a human donor who received a combined kidney and bone marrow transplant. CDR3s include the opening cysteine and the closing phenylalanine or tryptophan. The D gene is left open where the match is weak. Size is omitted from some rows. Given values are once, few, many or a class for expanded clones.

TRBV30	once	TRBJ2-3	-	CAWNWGVSTDTQYF	TGTGCCTGGAACTGGGGGGTTAGCACAGATACGCAGTATTTT
TRBV9	-	TRBJ2-1	TRBD2	CASSVRGTSGGYNEQFF	TGTGCCAGCAGCGTTCGAGGAACTAGCGGAGGGTACAATGAGCAGTTCTTC
TRBV25-1	-	TRBJ2-7	TRBD1	CASSAGTETEQYF	TGTGCCAGCAGTGCCGGGACAGAGACCGAGCAGTACTTC
TRBV11-3	-	TRBJ2-5	TRBD1	CASSFGQGKTQYF	TGTGCCAGCAGCTTCGGACAGGGAAAGACCCAGTACTTC
TRBV11-2	-	TRBJ2-5	TRBD1	CASSLRGQLQETQYF	TGTGCCAGCAGCTTAAGGGGACAGCTACAAGAGACCCAGTACTTC
TRBV11-2	-	TRBJ2-7	-	CASSLNGAYEQYF	TGTGCCAGCAGCTTAAACGGTGCCTACGAGCAGTACTTC
TRBV25-1	-	TRBJ1-6	TRBD1	CASSDYYGQGKNSPLHF	TGTGCCAGCAGTGATTATTACGGACAGGGGAAGAATTCACCCCTCCACTTT
TRBV27	once	TRBJ1-4	-	CASSLYSGGGLKLFF	TGTGCCAGCAGTTTATATTCGGGGGGGGGACTTAAACTGTTTTTT
TRBV5-1	-	TRBJ1-6	TRBD1	CASSFSPGTDNSPLHF	TGCGCCAGCAGCTTTTCCCCAGGGACAGATAATTCACCCCTCCACTTT
TRBV7-2	-	TRBJ2-7	-	CASSFAYEQYF	TGTGCCAGCAGCTTCGCCTACGAGCAGTACTTC
TRBV5-4	-	TRBJ2-3	-	CASSPSTSTDTQYF	TGTGCCAGCAGCCCGTCGACTAGCACAGATACGCAGTATTTT
TRBV20-1	-	TRBJ2-7	-	CSGTSPREQYF	TGCAGTGGGACTTCACCACGGGAGCAGTACTTC
TRBV11-2	-	TRBJ1-5	-	CASSLAVNQPQHF	TGTGCCAGCAGCTTGGCGGTTAATCAGCCCCAGCATTTT
TRBV27	-	TRBJ2-1	TRBD2	CASSLSGLGPQFF	TGTGCCAGCAGTTTATCGGGACTAGGCCCCCAATTCTTC
TRBV19	-	TRBJ1-4	-	CASSPLDSGNEKLFF	TGTGCCAGTAGTCCCCTGGACAGCGGTAATGAAAAACTGTTTTTT
TRBV7-7	-	TRBJ1-1	TRBD1	CASSPHPGTGVAFF	TGTGCCAGCAGCCCCCACCCCGGGACAGGGGTAGCTTTCTTT
TRBV18	-	TRBJ2-7	-	CASSPPKTREQYF	TGTGCCAGCTCACCACCTAAGACAAGGGAGCAGTACTTC
TRBV11-2	-	TRBJ2-3	TRBD1	CASSLDRGSTDTQYF	TGTGCCAGCAGCTTGGACAGGGGGAGCACAGATACGCAGTATTTT
TRBV5-1	-	TRBJ2-1	TRBD2	CASSLLAGGVNEQFF	TGCGCCAGCAGTTTACTAGCGGGAGGGGTAAATGAGCAGTTCTTC
TRBV5-6	-	TRBJ1-6	-	CASSLGRQALHF	TGTGCCAGCAGCTTGGGGAGACAGGCCCTCCACTTT
TRBV18	-	TRBJ2-7	-	CASSPGGRGGYEQYF	TGTGCCAGCTCACCAGGCGGTCGGGGAGGCTACGAGCAGTACTTC
TRBV29-1	-	TRBJ1-2	-	CSVEEYRLPRGHYTF	TGCAGCGTTGAAGAGTATCGACTTCCCAGAGGCCACTACACCTTC
TRBV7-2	-	TRBJ2-7	-	CASSIRGGTYEQYF	TGTGCCAGCAGCATAAGGGGGGGAACCTACGAGCAGTACTTC
TRBV10-3	-	TRBJ2-7	-	CAISESRAAFTLQYF	TGTGCCATCAGTGAGTCGCGAGCCGCCTTCACTTTGCAGTACTTC
TRBV10-3	-	TRBJ1-5	TRBD1	CAISDNVLTGRQPQHF	TGTGCCATCAGTGATAACGTCCTGACAGGGAGGCAGCCCCAGCATTTT
TRBV7-9	-	TRBJ2-7	TRBD1	CASSLWAGGNYEQYF	TGTGCCAGCAGCTTATGGGCAGGGGGCAACTACGAGCAGTACTTC
TRBV5-6	once	TRBJ1-5	TRBD1	CASSPGGQPQHF	TGTGCCAGCAGTCCAGGGGGGCAGCCCCAGCATTTT
TRBV29-1	-	TRBJ2-7	TRBD2	CSAGLAGIYEQYF	TGCAGCGCCGGACTAGCGGGAATTTACGAGCAGTACTTC
TRBV30	once	TRBJ2-3	-	CAGTQMGTDTQYF	TGTGCCGGGACTCAGATGGGCACAGATACGCAGTATTTT
TRBV2	-	TRBJ2-1	-	CASSGRGKGVLSSYNEQFF	TGTGCCAGCAGTGGTCGTGGCAAAGGGGTTCTCAGCTCCTACAATGAGCAGTTCTTC
TRBV6-1	once	TRBJ2-2	TRBD1	CAACRDRGFGELFF	TGTGCCGCCTGCCGGGACAGAGGATTCGGGGAGCTGTTTTTT
TRBV7-2	-	TRBJ2-7	TRBD2	CASSSTSGRVSDEQYF	TGTGCCAGCAGCTCTACCAGCGGGAGGGTTTCCGACGAGCAGTACTTC
TRBV11-3	-	TRBJ2-7	TRBD2	CASSQGSGLGEQYF	TGTGCCAGCAGTCAAGGGTCAGGACTAGGCGAGCAGTACTTC
TRBV10-3	once	TRBJ2-1	-	CAISDPPGSYNEQFF	TGTGCCATCAGTGACCCCCCAGGCTCCTACAATGAGCAGTTCTTC
TRBV30	-	TRBJ1-6	-	CAWRDPGQLVSPLHF	TGTGCCTGGAGAGATCCGGGACAATTGGTATCACCCCTCCACTTT
TRBV18	-	TRBJ2-6	-	CASSPLRHSGANVLTF	TGTGCCAGCTCCCCACTCAGGCACTCTGGGGCCAACGTCCTGACTTTC
TRBV5-5	-	TRBJ2-2	-	CASSLVSVRVTGELFF	TGTGCCAGCAGCTTGGTTTCGGTCCGTGTCACCGGGGAGCTGTTTTTT
TRBV27	-	TRBJ1-5	TRBD1	CASSPLHRGHETPQHF	TGTGCCAGCAGTCCCCTCCACAGGGGACACGAGACGCCCCAGCATTTT
TRBV14	-	TRBJ1-6	TRBD1	CASSQDVGGGSPLHF	TGTGCCAGCAGCCAAGATGTAGGGGGCGGCTCACCCCTCCACTTT
TRBV7-2	-	TRBJ2-3	TRBD2	CASRRGGGDTQYF	TGTGCCAGCCGGCGGGGGGGTGGAGATACGCAGTATTTT
TRBV7-9	-	TRBJ1-6	TRBD1	CASSPGQGYNSPLHF	TGTGCCAGCAGCCCCGGACAGGGTTATAATTCACCCCTCCACTTT
TRBV7-2	once	TRBJ1-2	TRBD1	CASSPRTGGPYGYTF	TGTGCCAGCAGCCCGCGGACAGGGGGCCCCTATGGCTACACCTTC
TRBV30	-	TRBJ1-6	TRBD1	CAWRRWDRNSPLHF	TGTGCCTGGAGGAGGTGGGACAGAAATTCACCCCTCCACTTT
TRBV28	-	TRBJ2-6	-	CASRLSGANVLTF	TGTGCCAGCAGGCTATCTGGGGCCAACGTCCTGACTTTC
TRBV7-8	-	TRBJ2-5	-	CASSFYRSETQYF	TGTGCCAGCAGCTTTTATAGGAGCGAGACCCAGTACTTC
TRBV29-1	-	TRBJ2-1	-	CSVSFPQGYNEQFF	TGCAGCGTTTCCTTCCCCCAGGGTTACAATGAGCAGTTCTTC
TRBV5-1	-	TRBJ2-2	-	CATMRGGELFF	TGCGCCACCATGAGAGGCGGGGAGCTGTTTTTT
TRBV28	-	TRBJ2-7	TRBD1	CASSLIRGLYEQYF	TGTGCCAGCAGTTTAATTAGGGGGCTCTACGAGCAGTACTTC
TRBV29-1	-	TRBJ1-2	TRBD1	CSTGTGTYGYTF	TGCAGCACCGGGACAGGGACCTATGGCTACACCTTC
TRBV4-1	once	TRBJ1-3	-	CASSQERGFSGNTIYF	TGCGCCAGCAGCCAAGAGAGGGGGTTCTCTGGAAACACCATATATTTT